A single sample is the source of the 12 T cell receptor beta chains below, sequenced in a study of OX40 agonist ivuxolimab in advanced cancers. Preparation of the library involved the immunoSEQ multiplex PCR assay. The immuneACCESS repertoire file appears here via TCRdb, limited to in-frame rearrangements. These files lack a portion of the clones; in checked studies, under half of the deficit traces to unresolved V genes, and the cause of the others is not known. This sample comprises about 72,000 clones, approximately 92% of them detected only once. 0.94% of the sample is held by the ten biggest clonotypes. The sample consisted of CD4+ or CD8+ T cells sorted from blood, taken in a trial of the OX40 agonist ivuxolimab. These receptors were obtained from an adult with an advanced solid tumor such as melanoma, head and neck, liver or kidney cancer.

This clone showed up just a few times. This chain connects TRBV7-9 to TRBJ1-1; no clear D gene. The germline V gene encodes CDR1 SEHNR and CDR2 FQNEAQ (reference sequence). V was shortened by 1 base and J by 6 bases, with 3 bases between the two germline ends. CDR3 length: 11 amino acids. This CDR3 reads CASSLVPEAFF. The DNA of the CDR3 is TGTGCCAGCAGCTTAGTTCCTGAAGCTTTCTTT.

The gene calls are TRBV7-6 and TRBJ2-3, with 10 bases aligning to TRBD2. Germline CDR1 is SGHVS and CDR2 is FNYEAQ. CDR3 size: 18 residues. V was clipped by 5 bases and J by 1 base; unmatched bases: 12. The CDR3 sequence: CASSPTPSGGYGTDTQYF. The CDR3 DNA is TGTGCCAGCAGCCCTACGCCTAGCGGGGGATACGGCACAGATACGCAGTATTTT. The full variable domain, in which reference TRBV7-6 and TRBJ2-3 provide the parts outside the CDR3, is GAGVSQSPRYKVTKRGQDVALRCDPISGHVSLYWYRQALGQGPEFLTYFNYEAQQDKSGLPNDRFSAERPEGSISTLTIQRTEQRDSAMYRCASSPTPSGGYGTDTQYFGPGTRLTVL.

This clone appeared once. The chain links TRBV28 to TRBJ2-1; D is unclear. This CDR3 comprises 12 residues. CDR1 and CDR2 (germline): MDHEN, SYDVKM. Trimming left V 5 bases short and J 3 bases short, with 5 bases between. Here the CDR3 reads CASSPYYNEQFF. As DNA, the CDR3 is TGTGCCAGCAGTCCCTACTACAATGAGCAGTTCTTC.

V and J are TRBV19 and TRBJ2-7; a weak D match, TRBD1 (6 bases). The V and J ends lost 7 bases and 1 base respectively, with 17 bases between them. The CDR3 is 15 amino acids. Per the germline V gene, CDR1 is LNHDA and CDR2 is SQIVND (reference sequence). In DNA form, the CDR3 reads TGTGCCAGTAATGCGGCGGCAGGGGTTTCCTACGAGCAGTACTTC. Amino acid sequence: CASNAAAGVSYEQYF.

The V gene is TRBV18, the J gene TRBJ2-5, with 11 nucleotides matching TRBD2. CDR3 length equals 16 residues. From germline, CDR1 is KGHSH and CDR2 LQKENI. V lost 3 bases and J lost 1; bases outside the gene matches: 4. The CDR3 sequence is CASSPASGGFQETQYF. The CDR3 DNA sequence: TGTGCCAGCTCACCGGCTAGCGGGGGGTTCCAAGAGACCCAGTACTTC.

The chain links TRBV15 to TRBJ1-1, with D possibly matching TRBD1 (6 bases). The germline V gene has CDR1 LNHNV and CDR2 YYDKDF (reference sequence). V shed 0 bases and J shed 5 bases, with 7 bases lying between them. The CDR3 spans 13 residues. The CDR3 DNA follows: TGTGCCACCAGCAGAGAAGGGGGAACTGAAGCTTTCTTT. Translating gives CATSREGGTEAFF.

Details on this clone: The same CDR3 also results from other DNA sequences found in this sample. This chain links TRBV19 with TRBJ2-3; perhaps TRBD2 as D (5 bases). Trimming left V 8 bases short and J 4 bases short, with 10 bases between. The germline V gene encodes CDR1 LNHDA and CDR2 SQIVND (reference sequence). The CDR3 loop spans 12 amino acids. The CDR3 sequence is CASSGGPDTQYF. CDR3 bases: TGTGCCAGTTCTGGAGGTCCAGATACGCAGTATTTT.

The CDR3 here is CASSEVWQVLYYEQYF. CDR3 sequence (DNA): TGTGCCAGCAGTGAAGTTTGGCAGGTCTTATACTACGAGCAGTACTTC. V is TRBV6-1 and J is TRBJ2-7; no clear D. The CDR3 consists of 16 residues. CDR1 and CDR2 (germline): MNHNS, SASEGT. The V end was cut by 1 base, the J end by 3 bases, with 16 bases between.

The CDR3 DNA reads as TGTGCCATCACTGGGGGGGCCCCAGAGACCCAGTACTTC. Translated, it gives CAITGGAPETQYF. The rearrangement uses TRBV10-3 and TRBJ2-5, with a possible D match to TRBD2 (7 bases). The CDR3 length is 13 residues. Per the germline V gene, CDR1 is ENHRY and CDR2 is SYGVKD. V gave up 7 bases and J gave up 4 bases, with 13 bases separating them.

The rearrangement uses TRBV10-1 and TRBJ2-1; weak D call: TRBD2 (6 bases). V shed 0 bases and J shed 6 bases, with 9 bases lying between them. The CDR3 is 14 residues long. CDR1 and CDR2 (germline): WNHNN, SYGVQD (reference sequence). The CDR3 region has the DNA TGCGCCAGCAGTGAGTCGCTAGCGATCAATGAGCAGTTCTTC. Amino acids: CASSESLAINEQFF.

The J gene is TRBJ1-2, the V gene TRBV6-5, with D unresolved. CDR1 is MNHEY and CDR2 is SVGAGI in the germline V gene. This CDR3 has 12 residues. With 5 bases removed from V and 5 bases from J, the gap between germline ends came to 9 bases. The CDR3 nucleotides read TGTGCCAGCAGTCCAATAGGGTATGGCTACACCTTC. Its protein product is CASSPIGYGYTF.

V gene TRBV6-1 combines with J gene TRBJ1-3; D remains ambiguous. CDR1 and CDR2 (germline): MNHNS, SASEGT. The CDR3 length is 14 residues. V was cut by 2 bases and J by 0 bases, with 5 bases left in between. The CDR3: CASSEPFSGNTIYF. DNA of the CDR3: TGTGCCAGCAGTGAACCCTTCTCTGGAAACACCATATATTTT.